The rows below give T cell receptor beta chains drawn from one sample of a study of response to subunit inactivated influenza vaccine. Each CDR3 protein gets one entry after TCRdb re-called the RT-PCR reads with MiXCR. The data contain hundreds of thousands of distinct CDR3 sequences, 12% of them singletons. The specimen was PBMCs from blood, collected on the day of vaccination. All receptors come from a man between 50 and 59 years old who received an inactivated influenza vaccine. The CDR3 runs from the conserved cysteine through the conserved F or W. A D gene is named only where the DNA matches it firmly. The size entry is marked missing in some rows and otherwise reads once, few, many or a size class.

d_call clone_size j_call v_call cdr3_nt cdr3_aa
NA NA TRBJ2-1 TRBV9 TGTGCCAGCAGCAGGGCCCCCCCATTAGAGCAGTTCTTC CASSRAPPLEQFF
NA few TRBJ2-7 TRBV5-1 TGCGCCAGCAGCTTGGATCTCGGGGAGAGCTCCTACGAGCAGTACTTC CASSLDLGESSYEQYF
TRBD1 few TRBJ1-4 TRBV12-3/TRBV12-4 TGTGCCAGCAGCTATGGGACAGGGAGACAGGAACTGTTTTTT CASSYGTGRQELFF
NA NA TRBJ2-7 TRBV12-3/TRBV12-4 TGTGCCAGCAGTTCCGGGACGCCTAGTGCCGAGCAGTACTTC CASSSGTPSAEQYF
NA NA TRBJ2-1 TRBV6-2/TRBV6-3 TGTGCCAGCAGTTACGGAAACAGGGTTCTTGAGCAGTTCTTC CASSYGNRVLEQFF
NA few TRBJ2-7 TRBV24-1 TGTGCCACCAGTGATCGCCAGGGGCCAGAGCACGAGCAGTACTTC CATSDRQGPEHEQYF
NA few TRBJ2-4 TRBV11-2 TGTGCCAGCAGCGATCCGAGGCACGAGGCCAAAAACATTCAGTACTTC CASSDPRHEAKNIQYF
TRBD1 NA TRBJ2-5 TRBV6-5 TGTGCCAGCAGTTTGACAGGGGCCAAGCAAGAGACCCAGTACTTC CASSLTGAKQETQYF
NA NA TRBJ2-2 TRBV27 TGTGCCAGCAGTTTAATGGGCCGACCGAAAAGTAGGGAGCTGTTTTTT CASSLMGRPKSRELFF
NA NA TRBJ2-5 TRBV7-7 TGTGCCAGCAGCAGGGAAGATGAGACCCAGTACTTC CASSREDETQYF
NA NA TRBJ1-5 TRBV19 TGTGCCAGTAGTATCCCGGGACGCAATCAGCCCCAGCATTTT CASSIPGRNQPQHF
NA few TRBJ2-7 TRBV5-1 TGCGCCAGCAGCTTTGGAGGGTACCCTTCCTACGAGCAGTACTTC CASSFGGYPSYEQYF
TRBD1 few TRBJ2-5 TRBV9 TGTGCCAGCAGCCAATCAGGGGGCGCGGGAGAGACCCAGTACTTC CASSQSGGAGETQYF
NA NA TRBJ2-7 TRBV20-1 TGCAGTGCTAGAGCCTCTCTGTCGACGAAAGTCTACGAGCAGTACTTC CSARASLSTKVYEQYF
TRBD1 few TRBJ1-1 TRBV10-3 TGTGCCATCAGCGCGGGACAGGGGGCGCGGACCACTGAAGCTTTCTTT CAISAGQGARTTEAFF
TRBD1 NA TRBJ2-5 TRBV10-3 TGTGCCATCAGAGACCCCGGACAGGCTAGACAAGAGACCCAGTACTTC CAIRDPGQARQETQYF
NA NA TRBJ2-5 TRBV12-3/TRBV12-4 TGTGCCAGCAGCCTCACAGGGTCGAAGACCCAGTACTTC CASSLTGSKTQYF
NA many TRBJ1-2 TRBV12-3/TRBV12-4 TGTGCCAGCAGTTTAGCGCGTGGCTATGGCTACACCTTC CASSLARGYGYTF
NA many TRBJ2-5 TRBV29-1 TGCAGCGGCGGACAGGTCGCGGGGGAGACCCAGTACTTC CSGGQVAGETQYF
TRBD1 NA TRBJ1-2 TRBV12-3/TRBV12-4 TGTGCCAGCAGTCGGACAGGGGTTTATGGCTACACCTTC CASSRTGVYGYTF
NA few TRBJ1-2 TRBV6-2/TRBV6-3 TGTGCCAGCAGTGCGACAGTGCCAGGCTACCAAGTATATGGCTACACCTTC CASSATVPGYQVYGYTF
TRBD1 NA TRBJ2-2 TRBV27 TGTGCCAGCGGGGACAGGGGGCGTCCGGGGACCGGGGAGCTGTTTTTT CASGDRGRPGTGELFF
NA few TRBJ2-3 TRBV5-1 TGCGCCAGCAGCTTGGAGTCCTGGACCACAGATACGCAGTATTTT CASSLESWTTDTQYF
NA few TRBJ2-1 TRBV7-8 TGTGCCAGCAGCTTATTAGCGGCTTATGAGCAGTTCTTC CASSLLAAYEQFF
NA few TRBJ2-2 TRBV4-1 TGCGCCAGCAGATCCCCGGGGGTCGGCACCGGGGAGCTGTTTTTT CASRSPGVGTGELFF
NA NA TRBJ1-3 TRBV3-1 TGTGCCAGCAGCCAAGAGGGTCGTGGAGGAAACACCATATATTTT CASSQEGRGGNTIYF
TRBD1 many TRBJ2-2 TRBV12-3/TRBV12-4 TGTGCCAGCAGTCCAGGGACAGGGATTAAACGGGTGTTTTTT CASSPGTGIKRVFF
NA few TRBJ2-5 TRBV12-3/TRBV12-4 TGTGCCAGCACTCCCGTGGCCTTCGGGGAGACCCAGTACTTC CASTPVAFGETQYF
NA few TRBJ1-2 TRBV7-8 TGTGCCAGCAGCTTAGACCCCAGCAGGCCGGACGGCTATGGCTACACCTTC CASSLDPSRPDGYGYTF